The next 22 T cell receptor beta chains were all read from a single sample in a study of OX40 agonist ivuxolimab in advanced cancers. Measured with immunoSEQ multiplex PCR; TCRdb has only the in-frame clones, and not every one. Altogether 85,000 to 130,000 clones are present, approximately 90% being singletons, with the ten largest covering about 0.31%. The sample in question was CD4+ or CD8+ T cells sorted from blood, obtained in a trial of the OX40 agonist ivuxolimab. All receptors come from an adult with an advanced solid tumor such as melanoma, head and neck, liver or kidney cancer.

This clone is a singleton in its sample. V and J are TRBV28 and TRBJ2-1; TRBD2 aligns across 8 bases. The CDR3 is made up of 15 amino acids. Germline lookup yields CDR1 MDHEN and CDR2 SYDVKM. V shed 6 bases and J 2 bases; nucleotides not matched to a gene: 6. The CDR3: CASRAKRETYNEQFF. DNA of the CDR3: TGTGCCAGCAGGGCCAAGCGGGAGACCTACAATGAGCAGTTCTTC.

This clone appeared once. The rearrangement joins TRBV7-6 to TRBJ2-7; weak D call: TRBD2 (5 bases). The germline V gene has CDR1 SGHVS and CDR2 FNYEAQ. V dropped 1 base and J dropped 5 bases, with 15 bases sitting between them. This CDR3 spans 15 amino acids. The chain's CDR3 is CASSLGGDEHNEQYF. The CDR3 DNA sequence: TGTGCCAGCAGCTTAGGGGGAGACGAACATAACGAGCAGTACTTC.

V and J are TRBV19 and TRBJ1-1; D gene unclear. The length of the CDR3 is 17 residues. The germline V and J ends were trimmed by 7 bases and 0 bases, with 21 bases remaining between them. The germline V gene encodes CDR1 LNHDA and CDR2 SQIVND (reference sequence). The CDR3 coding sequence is TGTGCCAGTAAGGCGGCCTCGGGTTTCGGGGTGAACACTGAAGCTTTCTTT. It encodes CASKAASGFGVNTEAFF.

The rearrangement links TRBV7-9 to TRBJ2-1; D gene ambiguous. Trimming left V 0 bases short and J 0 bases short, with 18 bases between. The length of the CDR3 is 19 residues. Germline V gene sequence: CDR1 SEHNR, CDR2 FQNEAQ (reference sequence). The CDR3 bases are TGTGCCAGCAGCTTAGCGTCCCTCCGGCAGTCGAGCTCCTACAATGAGCAGTTCTTC. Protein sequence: CASSLASLRQSSSYNEQFF.

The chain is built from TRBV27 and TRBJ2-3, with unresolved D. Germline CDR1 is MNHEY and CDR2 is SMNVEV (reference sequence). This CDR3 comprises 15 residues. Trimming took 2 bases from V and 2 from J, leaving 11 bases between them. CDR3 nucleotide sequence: TGTGCCAGCAGTTTAGGGCAGGCTTCCACAGATACGCAGTATTTT. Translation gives CASSLGQASTDTQYF.

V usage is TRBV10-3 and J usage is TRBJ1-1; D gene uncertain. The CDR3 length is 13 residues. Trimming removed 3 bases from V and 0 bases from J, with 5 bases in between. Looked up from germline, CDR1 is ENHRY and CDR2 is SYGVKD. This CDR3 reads CAISESMNTEAFF. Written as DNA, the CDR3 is TGTGCCATCAGTGAAAGTATGAACACTGAAGCTTTCTTT.

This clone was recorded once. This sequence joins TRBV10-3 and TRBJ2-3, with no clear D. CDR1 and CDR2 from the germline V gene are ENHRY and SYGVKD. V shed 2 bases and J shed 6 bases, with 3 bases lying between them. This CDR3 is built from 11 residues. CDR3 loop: CAISEGDTQYF. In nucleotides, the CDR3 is TGTGCCATCAGTGAGGGGGATACGCAGTATTTT.

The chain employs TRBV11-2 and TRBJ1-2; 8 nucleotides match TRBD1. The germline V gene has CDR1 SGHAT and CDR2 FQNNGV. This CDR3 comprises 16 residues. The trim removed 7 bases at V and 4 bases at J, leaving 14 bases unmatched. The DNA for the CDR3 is TGTGCCAGCACCCGGACCCCTCAGGGGGCGATCTATGGCTACACCTTC. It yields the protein CASTRTPQGAIYGYTF.

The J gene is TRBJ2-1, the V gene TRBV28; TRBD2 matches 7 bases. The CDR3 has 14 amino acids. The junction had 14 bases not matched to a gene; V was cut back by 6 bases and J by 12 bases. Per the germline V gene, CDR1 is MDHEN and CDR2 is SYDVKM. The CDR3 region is CASSLPAQTSWQFF. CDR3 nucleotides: TGTGCCAGCAGCTTACCAGCCCAGACTAGCTGGCAGTTCTTC.

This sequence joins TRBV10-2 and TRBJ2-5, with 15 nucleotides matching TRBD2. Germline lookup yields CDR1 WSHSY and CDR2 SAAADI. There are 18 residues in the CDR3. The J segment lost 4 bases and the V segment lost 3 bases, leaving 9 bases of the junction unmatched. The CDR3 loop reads CASSEVYRTSGRGETQYF. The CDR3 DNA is TGCGCCAGCAGTGAAGTATACAGGACTAGCGGGAGGGGAGAGACCCAGTACTTC.

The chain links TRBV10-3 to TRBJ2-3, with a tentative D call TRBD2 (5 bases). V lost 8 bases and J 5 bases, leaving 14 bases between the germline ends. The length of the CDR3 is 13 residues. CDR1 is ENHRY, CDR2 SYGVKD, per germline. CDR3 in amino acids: CAIRGDVRDTQYF. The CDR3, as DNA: TGTGCCATCCGGGGAGACGTGAGAGATACGCAGTATTTT.

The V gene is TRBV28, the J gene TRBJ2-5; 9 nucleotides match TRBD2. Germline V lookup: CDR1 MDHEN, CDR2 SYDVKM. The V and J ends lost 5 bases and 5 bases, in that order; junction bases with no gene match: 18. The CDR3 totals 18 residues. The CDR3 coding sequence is TGTGCCAGCAGTCAACCGGGTGGCGGGAGGGCCGTGGGCGAGACCCAGTACTTC. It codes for CASSQPGGGRAVGETQYF.

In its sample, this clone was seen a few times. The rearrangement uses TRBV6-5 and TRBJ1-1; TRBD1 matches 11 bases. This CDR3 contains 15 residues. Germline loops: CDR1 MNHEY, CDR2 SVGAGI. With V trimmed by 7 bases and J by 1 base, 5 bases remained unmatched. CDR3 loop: CASTGQGAGNTEAFF. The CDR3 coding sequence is TGTGCCAGCACCGGACAGGGGGCGGGGAACACTGAAGCTTTCTTT.

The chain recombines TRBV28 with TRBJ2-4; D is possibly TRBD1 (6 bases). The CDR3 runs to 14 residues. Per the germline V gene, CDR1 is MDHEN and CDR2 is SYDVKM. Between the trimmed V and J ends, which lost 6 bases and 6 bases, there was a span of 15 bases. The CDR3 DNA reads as TGTGCCAGCAGCCTTCCGGGACACCCAAACATTCAGTACTTC. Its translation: CASSLPGHPNIQYF.

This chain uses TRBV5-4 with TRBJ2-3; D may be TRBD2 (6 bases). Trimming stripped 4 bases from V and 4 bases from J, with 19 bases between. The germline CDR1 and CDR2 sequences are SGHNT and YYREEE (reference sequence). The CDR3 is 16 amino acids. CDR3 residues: CASSPSTPAGSDTQYF. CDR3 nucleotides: TGTGCCAGCAGCCCGAGTACACCAGCGGGCTCAGATACGCAGTATTTT.

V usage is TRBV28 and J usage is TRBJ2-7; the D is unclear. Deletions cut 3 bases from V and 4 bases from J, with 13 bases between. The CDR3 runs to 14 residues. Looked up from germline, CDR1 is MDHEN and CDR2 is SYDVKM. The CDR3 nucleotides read TGTGCCAGCAGTTTGGTACCTACCACTTACGAGCAGTACTTC. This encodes CASSLVPTTYEQYF.

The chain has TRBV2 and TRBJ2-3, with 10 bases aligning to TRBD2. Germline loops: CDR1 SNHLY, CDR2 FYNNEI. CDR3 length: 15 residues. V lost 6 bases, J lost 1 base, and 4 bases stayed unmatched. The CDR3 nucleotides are TGTGCCAGCAGGATCGGGACTAGCGGCACAGATACGCAGTATTTT. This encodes CASRIGTSGTDTQYF. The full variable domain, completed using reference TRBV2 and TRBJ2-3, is EPEVTQTPSHQVTQMGQEVILRCVPISNHLYFYWYRQILGQKVEFLVSFYNNEISEKSEIFDDQFSVERPDGSNFTLKIRSTKLEDSAMYFCASRIGTSGTDTQYFGPGTRLTVL.

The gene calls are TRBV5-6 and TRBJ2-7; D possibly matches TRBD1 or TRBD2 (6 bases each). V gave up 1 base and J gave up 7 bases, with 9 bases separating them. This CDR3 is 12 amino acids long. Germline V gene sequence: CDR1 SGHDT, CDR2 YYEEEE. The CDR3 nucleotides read TGTGCCAGCAGCTTGCGGGGGCGGGAGCAGTACTTC. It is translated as CASSLRGREQYF.

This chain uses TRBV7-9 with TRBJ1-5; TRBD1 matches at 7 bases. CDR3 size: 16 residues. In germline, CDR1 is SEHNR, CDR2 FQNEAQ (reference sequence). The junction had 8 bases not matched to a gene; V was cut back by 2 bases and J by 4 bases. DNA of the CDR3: TGTGCCAGCAGCTTATTTCGACAGGGTGTTAATCAGCCCCAGCATTTT. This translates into CASSLFRQGVNQPQHF.

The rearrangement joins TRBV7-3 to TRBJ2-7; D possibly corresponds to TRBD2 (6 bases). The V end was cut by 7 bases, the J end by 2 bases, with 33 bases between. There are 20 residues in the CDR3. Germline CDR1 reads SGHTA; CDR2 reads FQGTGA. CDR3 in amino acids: CASIRRWGTKDCGAPYEQYF. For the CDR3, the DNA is TGTGCCAGCATCCGCCGTTGGGGAACTAAGGACTGCGGGGCACCCTACGAGCAGTACTTC.

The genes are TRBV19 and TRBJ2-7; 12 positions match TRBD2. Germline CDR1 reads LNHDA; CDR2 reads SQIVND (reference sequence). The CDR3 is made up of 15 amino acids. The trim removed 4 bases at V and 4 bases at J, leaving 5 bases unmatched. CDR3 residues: CASSTLAGGTYEQYF. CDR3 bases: TGTGCCAGTAGTACTCTAGCGGGAGGGACTTACGAGCAGTACTTC.

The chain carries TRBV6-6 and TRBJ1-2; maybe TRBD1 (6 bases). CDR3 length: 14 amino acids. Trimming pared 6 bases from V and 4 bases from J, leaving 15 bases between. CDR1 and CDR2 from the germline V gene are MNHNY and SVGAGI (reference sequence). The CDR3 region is CASSEQGFLYGYTF. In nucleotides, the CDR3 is TGTGCCAGCAGCGAACAGGGTTTCCTCTATGGCTACACCTTC.